This T cell receptor (beta chain) was captured by sequencing in a study of T cell responses to AZD1222 COVID-19 vaccine. Findings and caveats of the study: The breadth and depth of Spike-specific TCRs increased once two AZD1222 doses had been given. Only a handful of AZD1222 recipients, six or seven in all, had baseline seropositivity. Epitopes outside B.1.351 and B.1.1.7 mutated regions reportedly drew nearly half of spike TCRs. Repertoires were collected only later (after the peak T cell response had occurred).

V was clipped by 1 base and J by 1 base, with 8 bases between them. Germline V lookup: CDR1 KGHSH, CDR2 LQKENI. This CDR3 contains 15 residues. The protocol was immunoSEQ multiplex PCR, while the TCRdb copy is restricted to in-frame clones and leaves out a portion. The sample lists about 140,000 clones; about 92% were seen once. About this clone itself: Its antigen remains unknown.

The receptor was derived from an adult in good health. V usage is TRBV18 and J usage is TRBJ1-3, with D possibly TRBD1 on 5 matching bases. Material: peripheral blood, obtained on day 0 of MenACWY control vaccination. The CDR3 loop is CASSPQGRSGNTIYF. The CDR3 DNA follows: TGTGCCAGCTCACCACAGGGGCGTTCTGGAAACACCATATATTTT.